The subject of this entry is one TCR beta chain. TCRdb's table, derived via immunoSEQ multiplex PCR, lists solely in-frame clones and lacks some. The table records about 180,000 clones, roughly 92% of them present only once. The data originate from a study of control samples from healthy donors and cancer patients. The CDR3 is made up of 15 amino acids. Trimming removed 0 bases at V and 5 bases at J, with 13 bases between. Per germline, CDR1 KGHSH and CDR2 LQKENI. Sequencing was carried out using blood. The source of this sequence is a man aged 30 to 45 in good health. The chain employs TRBV18 and TRBJ1-1, with D tentatively TRBD1 (5 bases). The CDR3 reads CASSPPQAVGTEAFF. Here the CDR3 DNA reads TGTGCCAGCTCACCACCACAGGCCGTGGGGACTGAAGCTTTCTTT.